This is a list of T cell receptor beta chains from one sample in a study of blood T cells in healthy people across ages. TCRdb re-analysed the 5' RACE reads in MiXCR, keeping a single row per CDR3 protein. This sample has around 1,600,000 distinct CDR3 sequences, with less than 45% found just once. The specimen was blood. The receptors stem from a woman between 18 and 29 years old in good health. Each CDR3 is given without its conserved first and last residue.

TRBJ2-1 11 TRBV9 ASGLTRYNEQF
TRBJ1-2 13 TRBV2 ASSELPGGVYGYT
TRBJ1-6 15 TRBV7-9 ASSLSAPSSYNSPLH
TRBJ2-1 15 TRBV4-1 ASSRLLAGVSYNEQF
TRBJ2-7 11 TRBV20-1 SATGTDTYEQY
TRBJ2-1 12 TRBV6-6 ASSKSRGYNEQF
TRBJ2-1 13 TRBV7-6 ASSLRAPLDNEQF
TRBJ2-1 17 TRBV20-1 SADTSGTSARLVYNEQF
TRBJ2-2 11 TRBV11-2 ASSLRVVGELF
TRBJ2-7 10 TRBV12-3/TRBV12-4 ASSAGAHEQY
TRBJ2-4 14 TRBV25-1 ASSDIGRTGISIQY
TRBJ1-1 11 TRBV7-2 ASNIDKWGEAF
TRBJ2-1 10 TRBV27 ASSFELGEQF
TRBJ2-2 14 TRBV11-2 ASSTIPRGMTGELF
TRBJ2-7 14 TRBV7-2 ASSPSRTGSSYEQY
TRBJ2-1 9 TRBV2 ASERAPKEF
TRBJ1-1 12 TRBV4-1 ASSQRASNTEAF
- 12 TRBV7-9 ASSLGQVENIQY
TRBJ1-6 12 TRBV7-3 ASSLDRDNSPPH
- 15 TRBV4-2 ASSRTPASGGQETQY
TRBJ2-1 15 TRBV27 ASSLLGTSGSSYEQF
TRBJ2-5 14 TRBV28 ASSTHGFPGPGEQY
TRBJ2-4 12 TRBV20-1 SGPQGNGFNEQY
TRBJ2-1 15 TRBV28 ASSLWASGGSYNEQF
TRBJ2-3 12 TRBV27 ATSGLAGTDTQY
TRBJ2-3 15 TRBV25-1 ASSELTQGGLTDTQY
TRBJ2-2 12 TRBV20-1 SAMLAGGTGELF
TRBJ2-1 12 TRBV12-3/TRBV12-4 ASSLIYRESEQF
TRBJ2-1 9 TRBV20-1 SAPRGNEQF
TRBJ2-3 14 TRBV4-1 TSSQDTGYRTDTQY
TRBJ1-2 13 TRBV28 ASSLSGAGGYGYT
TRBJ2-5 12 TRBV4-3 ASSQRLQSYGQY
TRBJ2-3 12 TRBV20-1 SAQGNPNTDTQY
TRBJ2-3 14 TRBV12-3/TRBV12-4 ASRLLAGGITDTQY
TRBJ2-1 11 TRBV29-1 SGFRTAEETQF
TRBJ2-5 13 TRBV14 ASSQLGQGEETQY
TRBJ1-6 13 TRBV7-2 ASSTGSSYNSPLH
TRBJ2-3 16 TRBV20-1 SARGGRRGAASTDTQY
TRBJ2-7 12 TRBV29-1 SVEDSAGTNEQY
TRBJ2-3 14 TRBV5-1 ASSFGQGAVGDTQY
TRBJ2-1 13 TRBV6-4 ASSERPGGVHEQF
TRBJ2-1 15 TRBV5-5 ASSLLSSWYPNNEQF
TRBJ2-6 17 TRBV27 ASSLRRGRPLSGANVLT
- 14 TRBV20-1 SARATSGSYYNEQY